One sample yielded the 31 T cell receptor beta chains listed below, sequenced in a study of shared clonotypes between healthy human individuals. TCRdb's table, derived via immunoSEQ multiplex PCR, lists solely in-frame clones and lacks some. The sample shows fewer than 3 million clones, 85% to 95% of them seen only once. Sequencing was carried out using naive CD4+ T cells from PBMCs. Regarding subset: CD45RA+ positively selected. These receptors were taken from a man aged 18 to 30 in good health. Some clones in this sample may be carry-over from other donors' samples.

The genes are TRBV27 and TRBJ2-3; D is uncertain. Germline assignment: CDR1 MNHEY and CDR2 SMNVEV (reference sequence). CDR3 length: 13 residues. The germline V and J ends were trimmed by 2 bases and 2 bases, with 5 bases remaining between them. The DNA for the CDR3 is TGTGCCAGCAGTTTAGTGAACACAGATACGCAGTATTTT. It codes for CASSLVNTDTQYF.

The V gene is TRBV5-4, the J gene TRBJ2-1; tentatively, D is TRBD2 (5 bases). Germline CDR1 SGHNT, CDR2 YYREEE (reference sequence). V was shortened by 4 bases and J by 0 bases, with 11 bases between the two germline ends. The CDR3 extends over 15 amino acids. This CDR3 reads CASSPAGRSYNEQFF. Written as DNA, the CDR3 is TGTGCCAGCAGCCCCGCGGGCCGCTCCTACAATGAGCAGTTCTTC.

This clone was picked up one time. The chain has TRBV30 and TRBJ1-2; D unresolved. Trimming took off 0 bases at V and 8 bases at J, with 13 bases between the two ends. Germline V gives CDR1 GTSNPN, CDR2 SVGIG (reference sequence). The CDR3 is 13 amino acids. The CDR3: CAWSVSGSRGYTF. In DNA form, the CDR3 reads TGTGCCTGGAGTGTATCGGGGTCCCGCGGCTACACCTTC.

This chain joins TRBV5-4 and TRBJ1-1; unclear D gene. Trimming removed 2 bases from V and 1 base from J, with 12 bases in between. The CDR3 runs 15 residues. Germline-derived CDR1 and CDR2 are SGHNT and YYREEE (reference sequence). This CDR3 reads CASSLQGQKNTEAFF. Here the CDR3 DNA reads TGTGCCAGCAGCTTACAAGGGCAGAAGAACACTGAAGCTTTCTTT.

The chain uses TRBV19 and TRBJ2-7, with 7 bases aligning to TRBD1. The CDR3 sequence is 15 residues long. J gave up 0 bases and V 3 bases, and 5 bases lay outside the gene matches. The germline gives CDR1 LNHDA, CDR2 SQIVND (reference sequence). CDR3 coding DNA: TGTGCCAGTAGTATCTGGGACAGCCTCTCCTACGAGCAGTACTTC. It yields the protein CASSIWDSLSYEQYF.

CDR3 sequence: CASSIRLAGLTDTQYF. DNA for the CDR3: TGTGCCAGTAGTATAAGACTAGCGGGACTCACAGATACGCAGTATTTT. The rearrangement uses TRBV19 and TRBJ2-3, with 11 positions matching TRBD2. Per the germline V gene, CDR1 is LNHDA and CDR2 is SQIVND (reference sequence). V lost 2 bases, J lost 2 bases, and 3 bases stayed unmatched. This CDR3 region has 16 residues.

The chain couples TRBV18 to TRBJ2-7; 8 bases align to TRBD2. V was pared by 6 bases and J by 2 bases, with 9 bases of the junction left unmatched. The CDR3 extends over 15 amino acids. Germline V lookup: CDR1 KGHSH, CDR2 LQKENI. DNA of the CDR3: TGTGCCAGCTCCGGGGGGGGGACGGTCACCTACGAGCAGTACTTC. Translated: CASSGGGTVTYEQYF.

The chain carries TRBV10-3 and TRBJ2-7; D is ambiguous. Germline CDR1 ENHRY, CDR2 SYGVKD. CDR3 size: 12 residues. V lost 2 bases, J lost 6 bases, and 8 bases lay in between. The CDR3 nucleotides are TGTGCCATCAGTGAGAGAAGGGTCGAGCAGTACTTC. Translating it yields CAISERRVEQYF.

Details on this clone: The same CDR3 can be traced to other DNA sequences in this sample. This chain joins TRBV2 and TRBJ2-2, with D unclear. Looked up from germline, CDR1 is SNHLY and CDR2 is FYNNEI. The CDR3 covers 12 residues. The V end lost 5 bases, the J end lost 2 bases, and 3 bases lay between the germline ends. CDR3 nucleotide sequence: TGTGCCAGCAGTCGCAACACCGGGGAGCTGTTTTTT. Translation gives CASSRNTGELFF.

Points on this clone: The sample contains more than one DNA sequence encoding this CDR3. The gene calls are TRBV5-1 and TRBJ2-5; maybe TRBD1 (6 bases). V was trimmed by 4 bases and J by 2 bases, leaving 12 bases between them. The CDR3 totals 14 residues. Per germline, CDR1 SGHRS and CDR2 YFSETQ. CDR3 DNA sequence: TGCGCCAGCAGCAGCACAGGGTCACAAGAGACCCAGTACTTC. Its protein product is CASSSTGSQETQYF.

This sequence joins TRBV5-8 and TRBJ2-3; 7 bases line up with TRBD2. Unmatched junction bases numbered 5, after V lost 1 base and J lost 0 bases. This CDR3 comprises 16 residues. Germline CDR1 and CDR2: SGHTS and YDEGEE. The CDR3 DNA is TGTGCCAGCAGCTTGAGGCTAGCGGCTAGCACAGATACGCAGTATTTT. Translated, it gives CASSLRLAASTDTQYF.

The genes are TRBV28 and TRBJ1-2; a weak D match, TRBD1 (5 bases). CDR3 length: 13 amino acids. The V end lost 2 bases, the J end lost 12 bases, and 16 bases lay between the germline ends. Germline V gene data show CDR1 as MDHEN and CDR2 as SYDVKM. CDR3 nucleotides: TGTGCCAGCAGTTTAGGGGCGCGTGGGAGGAACACCTTC. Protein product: CASSLGARGRNTF.

CDR3 sequence (DNA): TGTGCCAGCAGCTTAGGGGTTAGCGGCCTTTTGGATACGCAGTATTTT. It specifies CASSLGVSGLLDTQYF. The chain uses TRBV7-2 and TRBJ2-3, with D possibly TRBD2 on 6 matching bases. This CDR3 is built from 16 residues. The ends were cut back, 1 base at V and 6 bases at J, with 17 bases in the middle. Germline values: CDR1 SGHTA, CDR2 FQGNSA.

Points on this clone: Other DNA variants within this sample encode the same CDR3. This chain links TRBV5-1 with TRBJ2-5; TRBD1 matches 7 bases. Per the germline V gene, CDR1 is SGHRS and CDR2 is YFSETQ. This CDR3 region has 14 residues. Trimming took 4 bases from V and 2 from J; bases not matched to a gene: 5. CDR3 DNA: TGCGCCAGCAGCCCCACAGGGGCGCAAGAGACCCAGTACTTC. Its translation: CASSPTGAQETQYF.

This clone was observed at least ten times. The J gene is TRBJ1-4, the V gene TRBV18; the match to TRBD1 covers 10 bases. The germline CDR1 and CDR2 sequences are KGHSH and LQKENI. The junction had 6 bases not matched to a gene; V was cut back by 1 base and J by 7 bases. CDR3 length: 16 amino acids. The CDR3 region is CASSPLSGQGGEKLFF. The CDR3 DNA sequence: TGTGCCAGCTCACCACTTTCAGGACAGGGGGGTGAAAAACTGTTTTTT.

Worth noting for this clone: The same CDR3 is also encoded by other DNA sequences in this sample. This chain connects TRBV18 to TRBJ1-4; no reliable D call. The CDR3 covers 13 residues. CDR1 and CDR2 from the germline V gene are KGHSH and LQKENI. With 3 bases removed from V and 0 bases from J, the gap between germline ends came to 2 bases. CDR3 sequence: CASSPSTNEKLFF. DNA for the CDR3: TGTGCCAGCTCACCTTCAACTAATGAAAAACTGTTTTTT.

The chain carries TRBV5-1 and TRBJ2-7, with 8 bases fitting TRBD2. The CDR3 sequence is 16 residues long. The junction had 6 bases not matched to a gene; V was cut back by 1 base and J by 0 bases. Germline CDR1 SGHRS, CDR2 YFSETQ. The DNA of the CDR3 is TGCGCCAGCAGCTTGTCGGGTAGCGGGAACTCCTACGAGCAGTACTTC. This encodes CASSLSGSGNSYEQYF.

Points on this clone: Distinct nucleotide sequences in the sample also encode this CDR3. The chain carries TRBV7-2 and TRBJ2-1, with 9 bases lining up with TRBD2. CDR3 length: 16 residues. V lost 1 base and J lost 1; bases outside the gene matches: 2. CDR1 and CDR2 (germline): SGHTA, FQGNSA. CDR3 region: CASSLGLAVSYNEQFF. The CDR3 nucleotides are TGTGCCAGCAGCTTAGGACTAGCGGTATCCTACAATGAGCAGTTCTTC. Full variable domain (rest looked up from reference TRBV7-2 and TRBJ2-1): GAGVSQSPSNKVTEKGKDVELRCDPISGHTALYWYRQSLGQGLEFLIYFQGNSAPDKSGLPSDRFSAERTGGSVSTLTIQRTQQEDSAVYLCASSLGLAVSYNEQFFGPGTRLTVL.

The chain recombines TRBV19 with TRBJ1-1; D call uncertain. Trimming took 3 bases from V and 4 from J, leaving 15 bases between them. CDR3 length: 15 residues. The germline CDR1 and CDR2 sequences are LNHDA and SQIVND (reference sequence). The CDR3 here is CASSIRPARFTEAFF. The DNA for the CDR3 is TGTGCCAGTAGTATTCGGCCGGCCAGGTTCACTGAAGCTTTCTTT. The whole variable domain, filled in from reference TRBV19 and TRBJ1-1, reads DGGITQSPKYLFRKEGQNVTLSCEQNLNHDAMYWYRQDPGQGLRLIYYSQIVNDFQKGDIAEGYSVSREKKESFPLTVTSAQKNPTAFYLCASSIRPARFTEAFFGQGTRLTVV.

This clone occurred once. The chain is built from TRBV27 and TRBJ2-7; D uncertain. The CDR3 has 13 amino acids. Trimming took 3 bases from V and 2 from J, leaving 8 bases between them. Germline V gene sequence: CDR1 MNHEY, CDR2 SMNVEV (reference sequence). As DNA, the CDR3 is TGTGCCAGCAGTTTCGGCCTGCCCTACGAGCAGTACTTC. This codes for CASSFGLPYEQYF.

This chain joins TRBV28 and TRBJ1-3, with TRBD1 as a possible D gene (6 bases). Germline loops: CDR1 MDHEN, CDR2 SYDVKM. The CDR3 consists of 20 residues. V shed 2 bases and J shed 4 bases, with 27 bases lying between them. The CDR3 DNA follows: TGTGCCAGCAGTTTACCCCCCGGTATTGTGGACAGCTTTAGAGGAAACACCATATATTTT. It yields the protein CASSLPPGIVDSFRGNTIYF.

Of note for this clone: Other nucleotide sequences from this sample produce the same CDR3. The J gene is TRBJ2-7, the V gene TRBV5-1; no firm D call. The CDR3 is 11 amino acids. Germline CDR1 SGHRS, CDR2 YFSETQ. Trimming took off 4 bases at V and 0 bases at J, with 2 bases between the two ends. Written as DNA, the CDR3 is TGCGCCAGCAGCGACTCCTACGAGCAGTACTTC. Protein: CASSDSYEQYF. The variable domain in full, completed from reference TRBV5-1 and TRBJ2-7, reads KAGVTQTPRYLIKTRGQQVTLSCSPISGHRSVSWYQQTPGQGLQFLFEYFSETQRNKGNFPGRFSGRQFSNSRSEMNVSTLELGDSALYLCASSDSYEQYFGPGTRLTVT.

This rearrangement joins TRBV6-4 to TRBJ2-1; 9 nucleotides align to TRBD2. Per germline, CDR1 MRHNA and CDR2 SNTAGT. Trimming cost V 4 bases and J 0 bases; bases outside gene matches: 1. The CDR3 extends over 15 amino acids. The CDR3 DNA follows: TGTGCCAGCAGTGCGCGGGAGGGCTCCTACAATGAGCAGTTCTTC. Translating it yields CASSAREGSYNEQFF.

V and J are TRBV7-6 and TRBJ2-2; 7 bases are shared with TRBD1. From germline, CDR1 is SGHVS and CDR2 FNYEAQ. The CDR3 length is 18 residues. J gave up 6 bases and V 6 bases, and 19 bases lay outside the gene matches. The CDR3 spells CASRLMGPGTVHPGELFF. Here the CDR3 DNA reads TGTGCCAGCAGACTTATGGGACCCGGGACAGTTCACCCCGGGGAGCTGTTTTTT.

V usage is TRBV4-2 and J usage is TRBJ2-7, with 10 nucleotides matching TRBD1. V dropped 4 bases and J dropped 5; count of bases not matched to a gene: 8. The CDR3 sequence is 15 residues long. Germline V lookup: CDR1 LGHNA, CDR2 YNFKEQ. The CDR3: CASSLTDRGLDEQYF. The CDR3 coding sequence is TGTGCCAGCAGCCTCACAGACAGGGGGCTTGACGAGCAGTACTTC.

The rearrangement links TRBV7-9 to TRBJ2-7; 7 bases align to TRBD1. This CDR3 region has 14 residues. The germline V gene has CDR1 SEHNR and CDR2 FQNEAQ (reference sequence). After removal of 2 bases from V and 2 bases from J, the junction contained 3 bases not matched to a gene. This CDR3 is CASSLPGQTYEQYF. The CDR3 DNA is TGTGCCAGCAGCTTACCGGGACAGACCTACGAGCAGTACTTC.

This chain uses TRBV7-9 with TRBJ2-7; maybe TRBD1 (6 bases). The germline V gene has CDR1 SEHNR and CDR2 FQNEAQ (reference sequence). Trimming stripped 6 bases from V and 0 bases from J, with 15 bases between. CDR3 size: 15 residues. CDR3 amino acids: CASSVQGGTSYEQYF. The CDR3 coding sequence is TGTGCCAGCAGTGTACAGGGTGGTACCTCCTACGAGCAGTACTTC.

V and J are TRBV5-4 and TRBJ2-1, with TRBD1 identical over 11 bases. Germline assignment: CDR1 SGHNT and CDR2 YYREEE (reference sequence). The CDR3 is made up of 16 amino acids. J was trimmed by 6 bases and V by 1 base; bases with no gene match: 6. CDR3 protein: CASSLRTGGRGNEQFF. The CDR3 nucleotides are TGTGCCAGCAGCTTGAGGACAGGGGGCCGGGGCAATGAGCAGTTCTTC.

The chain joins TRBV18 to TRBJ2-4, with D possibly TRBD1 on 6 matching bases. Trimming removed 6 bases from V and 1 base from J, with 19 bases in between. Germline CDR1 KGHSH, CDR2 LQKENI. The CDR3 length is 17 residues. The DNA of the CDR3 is TGTGCCAGCTCCACGAACCGGGACACAGGCGCCAAAAACATTCAGTACTTC. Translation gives CASSTNRDTGAKNIQYF. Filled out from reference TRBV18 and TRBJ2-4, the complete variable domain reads NAGVMQNPRHLVRRRGQEARLRCSPMKGHSHVYWYRQLPEEGLKFMVYLQKENIIDESGMPKERFSAEFPKEGPSILRIQQVVRGDSAAYFCASSTNRDTGAKNIQYFGAGTRLSVL.

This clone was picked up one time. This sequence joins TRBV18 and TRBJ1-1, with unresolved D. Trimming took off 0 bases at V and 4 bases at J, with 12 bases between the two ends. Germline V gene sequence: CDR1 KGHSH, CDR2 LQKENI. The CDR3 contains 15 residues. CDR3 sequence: CASSPPSQVGTEAFF. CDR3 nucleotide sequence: TGTGCCAGCTCACCACCGTCGCAGGTGGGCACTGAAGCTTTCTTT.

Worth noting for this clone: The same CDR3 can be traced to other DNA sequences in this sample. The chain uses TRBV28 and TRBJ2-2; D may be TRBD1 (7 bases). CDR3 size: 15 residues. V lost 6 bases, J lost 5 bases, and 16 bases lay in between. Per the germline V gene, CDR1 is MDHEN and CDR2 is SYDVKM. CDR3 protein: CASSRQGGITGELFF. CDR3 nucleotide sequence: TGTGCCAGCAGCAGACAGGGAGGTATTACCGGGGAGCTGTTTTTT. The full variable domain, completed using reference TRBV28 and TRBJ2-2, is DVKVTQSSRYLVKRTGEKVFLECVQDMDHENMFWYRQDPGLGLRLIYFSYDVKMKEKGDIPEGYSVSREKKERFSLILESASTNQTSMYLCASSRQGGITGELFFGEGSRLTVL.